These 12 T cell receptor beta chains originate from one sample sequenced in a study of early T cells in non-severe SARS-CoV-2 infection. TCRdb analysed the 5' RACE reads with MiXCR anew, one entry per CDR3 protein. The sample has fewer than 80,000 distinct CDR3 sequences, roughly 13% seen once; the top ten hold approximately 4.7%. Material: whole blood. These receptors were obtained from an adult who was a healthcare worker with PCR-confirmed SARS-CoV-2 infection or an uninfected control (not recorded which).

This clonotype was seen a few times. V is TRBV12-3 or TRBV12-4 and J is TRBJ2-7; TRBD1 aligns across 9 bases. The CDR3 consists of 15 residues. The ends lost 6 bases at V and 4 bases at J; junction bases unmatched: 10. The CDR3 protein is CASSRRDRVTYEQYF. The CDR3 nucleotides read TGTGCCAGCAGCCGCCGGGACAGGGTTACGTACGAGCAGTACTTC.

As concerns this clonotype: Possible read error: a much larger clone is one base away. The chain carries TRBV7-8 and TRBJ1-5, with D possibly matching TRBD1 (5 bases). The CDR3 loop spans 13 amino acids. Per the germline V gene, CDR1 is SGHVS and CDR2 is FQNEAQ. V lost 5 bases to trimming and J lost 7 bases, with 12 bases between them. DNA for the CDR3: TGTGCCAGCAGCCCAGGGATCAAACAGCCCCAGCATTTT. Translating gives CASSPGIKQPQHF.

The rearrangement joins TRBV25-1 to TRBJ2-5; either TRBD1 or TRBD2 may supply D (5 bases each). Looked up from germline, CDR1 is MGHDK and CDR2 is SYGVNS. V was pared by 4 bases and J by 2 bases, with 11 bases between. CDR3 length: 14 residues. CDR3 in DNA: TGTGCCAGCAGTGTCGGGGCATTACAAGAGACCCAGTACTTC. It encodes CASSVGALQETQYF.

The chain recombines TRBV5-5 with TRBJ1-5; the match to TRBD1 covers 7 bases. CDR1 is SGHKS, CDR2 YYEKEE, per germline (reference sequence). There are 14 residues in the CDR3. V lost 3 bases and J lost 4; bases outside the gene matches: 4. Here the CDR3 DNA reads TGTGCCAGCAGCTCCCAGGGGGGAAATCAGCCCCAGCATTTT. Encoded protein: CASSSQGGNQPQHF.

The table lists this clonotype with many counts. CDR3 loop: CASSVAWDGNQPQHF. As DNA, the CDR3 is TGTGCCAGCAGCGTAGCATGGGATGGAAATCAGCCCCAGCATTTT. The V call is TRBV9, the J call TRBJ1-5; D call uncertain. Trimming removed 0 bases at V and 4 bases at J, with 11 bases between. The CDR3 contains 15 residues. From germline, CDR1 is SGDLS and CDR2 YYNGEE.

This clonotype was picked up many times. V usage is TRBV7-6 and J usage is TRBJ2-1; 12 bases line up with TRBD2. This CDR3 contains 15 residues. The germline CDR1 and CDR2 sequences are SGHVS and FNYEAQ. Germline trimming cut 5 bases from V and 8 bases from J; bases unmatched to any gene: 7. This CDR3 reads CASSLWTSGTYEQFF. The CDR3 coding sequence is TGTGCCAGCAGCCTTTGGACTAGCGGGACGTATGAGCAGTTCTTC.

This clonotype was seen just once. The chain joins TRBV27 to TRBJ2-7; D possibly corresponds to TRBD1 (6 bases). Germline CDR1 and CDR2: MNHEY and SMNVEV (reference sequence). The CDR3 contains 14 residues. V was cut by 5 bases and J by 3 bases, with 14 bases left in between. For the CDR3, the DNA is TGTGCCAGCAGTCGGTCAGGACAGAACTACGAGCAGTACTTC. It translates to CASSRSGQNYEQYF.

This clonotype was observed at least ten times. This chain joins TRBV7-9 and TRBJ2-1, with D perhaps TRBD1 (6 bases). Trimming took 4 bases from V and 3 from J, leaving 22 bases between them. This CDR3 has 18 amino acids. Germline V gene data show CDR1 as SEHNR and CDR2 as FQNEAQ (reference sequence). The CDR3 sequence: CASSSRTALPKNYNEQFF. For the CDR3, the DNA is TGTGCCAGCAGCTCAAGGACAGCCCTCCCGAAAAACTACAATGAGCAGTTCTTC.

This clonotype was recorded many times. V gene TRBV7-9 combines with J gene TRBJ2-5; D unresolved. Between the trimmed V and J ends, which lost 5 bases and 2 bases, there was a span of 3 bases. Per germline, CDR1 SEHNR and CDR2 FQNEAQ (reference sequence). The CDR3 covers 11 residues. CDR3 nucleotide sequence: TGTGCCAGCAGCCAACAAGAGACCCAGTACTTC. It translates to CASSQQETQYF. Using reference TRBV7-9 and TRBJ2-5 for the parts outside the CDR3, the full variable domain is DTGVSQNPRHKITKRGQNVTFRCDPISEHNRLYWYRQTLGQGPEFLTYFQNEAQLEKSRLLSDRFSAERPKGSFSTLEIQRTEQGDSAMYLCASSQQETQYFGPGTRLLVL.

This clonotype was observed a handful of times. V usage is TRBV11-2 and J usage is TRBJ2-5; TRBD2 agrees at 14 bases. The V segment lost 1 base and the J segment 4 bases; nucleotides outside the gene matches: 2. The CDR3 loop spans 16 amino acids. Germline V CDR1 and CDR2: SGHAT, FQNNGV. CDR3 DNA: TGTGCCAGCAGCTTAGGACTAGCGGGAGGGCCAGAGACCCAGTACTTC. This gives the protein CASSLGLAGGPETQYF.

The CDR3 region has the DNA TGTGCCACCCGACAGACCAGTGCCAAAAACATTCAGTACTTC. It yields the protein CATRQTSAKNIQYF. This chain joins TRBV13 and TRBJ2-4, with D possibly TRBD1 on 5 matching bases. CDR3 length equals 14 residues. V lost 10 bases, J lost 1 base, and 14 bases lay in between. Per germline, CDR1 PRHDT and CDR2 FYEKMQ (reference sequence). Drawing the rest from reference TRBV13 and TRBJ2-4, the complete variable domain is AAGVIQSPRHLIKEKRETATLKCYPIPRHDTVYWYQQGPGQDPQFLISFYEKMQSDKGSIPDRFSAQQFSDYHSELNMSSLELGDSALYFCATRQTSAKNIQYFGAGTRLSVL.

This clonotype was seen many times. The chain uses TRBV11-2 and TRBJ2-4; no reliable D call. This CDR3 comprises 16 residues. In germline, CDR1 is SGHAT, CDR2 FQNNGV. With 5 bases removed from V and 1 base from J, the gap between germline ends came to 15 bases. The DNA for the CDR3 is TGTGCCAGCAGCCACCCAATTATTGGCGCCAAAAACATTCAGTACTTC. Protein product: CASSHPIIGAKNIQYF.